This entry is about one T cell receptor beta chain. In its sample, this clonotype was seen a few times. There is no known antigen for this receptor. Base qualities were left out, and no much larger clone turns up one base away. This entry is derived from a study of blood T cells in healthy people across ages (dated by TCRdb to about 2015). Study-wide context: In model experiments, roughly one uniquely barcoded TCR beta cDNA molecule per two T cells was captured by template switching. Two additional independent replicas of 1 million unique cDNA reads from the same blood draw were analyzed for two donors (one aged 18 to 29 and one aged 80 or older). To avoid experimental bias, donors of different ages were spread randomly across the sequencing lanes. The donors were split into four age groups: young (average around 16 years), middle-aged (over 35), aged (about 56) and long-lived (under 85). The study measured age-related changes in TCR beta repertoire diversity using deep sequencing normalized with unique cDNA molecular identifiers. The study at large found these results: Conclusive comparison of naive and antigen-experienced compartments was prevented by the profiling of bulk unsorted PBMCs. The long-lived group showed more naive CD4+ T cells, fewer expanded clones and increased TCR diversity than the aged group, suggesting age selection. A strong correlation was found between observed TCR beta diversity and the percentage of naive T cells measured by flow cytometry. Total diversity estimates from one million sequenced T cells were considered lower bounds and underestimates. The CMV infection status of donors was not known, potentially confounding age-related changes in expanded clonotypes. Observed TCR beta diversity per million T cells fell roughly linearly with age, and a significant reduction was already apparent by age roughly 40.

Library prep was done by 5' RACE. Instrument on record: Illumina HiSeq 2500. A second about 7 to 12 cycle PCR used a sample-barcoded 5' primer and a J-beta primer mix. A unique molecular identifier was introduced onto each TCR beta cDNA molecule by a template-switch 5' adaptor carrying 12 random nucleotides. Each sample yielded at least 2.5 million CDR3-containing paired-end reads. First-strand cDNA synthesis was performed from all RNA using the Mint cDNA synthesis kit, with priming by a TRBC-specific oligonucleotide. After uracil-DNA glycosylase treatment, a first 18-cycle PCR used universal primers M1SS and BC2_uni_R on all cDNA. Per the original workflow: For normalization, 1 million high-quality reads were randomly selected from each sample, with every read carrying a distinct molecular identifier. Reads with shared molecular identifiers were discarded instead of being binned into consensus sequences. MiTCR, run with a Q25 quality threshold and the strictest error-elimination algorithm, handled CDR3 identification, clonotype clustering and error correction. A nonparametric unseen species model using Euler transformation provided a lower-bound estimate of total TCR beta diversity. TCRdb reanalyzed the raw reads on its own, using fastp at Q25 for trimming and MiXCR for clone calling, and kept in-frame beta chains. Entries are consolidated by CDR3 protein sequence, retaining the most common genes and DNA. The V and J calls come from TCRdb's annotation, not from the publication. This sample holds 650,000 to 1,000,000 distinct CDR3 sequences; around 45% were observed only once. The ten largest clones represent 15% to 20% of the sample.

Systemically healthy Caucasian individuals from Russia, approximately 39 in total and aged roughly 6 to 90 years, were included as donors. Roughly 10 milliliters of peripheral blood were drawn from each donor into EDTA-treated Vacutainer tubes. Ficoll-Paque density-gradient centrifugation was used to isolate PBMCs, with at least 7 million per sample. Trizol reagent was used to extract total RNA from PBMCs, with at least 6 micrograms per sample. Naive CD45RAhigh/CD27high T cell percentages were measured by flow cytometry on a PBMC aliquot from every donor. From the cysteine up to the phenylalanine, the CDR3 has a length of 14 residues. Solely the CDR3 DNA is kept, with 42 bases framed from the first base. The CDR1 and CDR2 encoded by the germline V gene (reference sequence) are SGHNT and YYREEE. The V and J ends are trimmed by 4 bases and 3 bases, leaving 14 bases between them.

The sequence was collected from an older man in good health. Source material: blood. Recombination connected TRBV5-4 to TRBJ2-7, with the D gene uncertain. The base sequence is TGTGCCAGCAGCATGGGCTCAACCCACTACGAGCAGTACTTC. Translated, this gives CASSMGSTHYEQYF. The full variable domain, completed from the reference TRBV5-4 and TRBJ2-7 proteins outside the CDR3, reads ETGVTQSPTHLIKTRGQQVTLRCSSQSGHNTVSWYQQALGQGPQFIFQYYREEENGRGNFPPRFSGLQFPNYSSELNVNALELDDSALYLCASSMGSTHYEQYFGPGTRLTVT.